A single sample gave rise to the 19 T cell receptor beta chains below, sequenced in a study of OX40 agonist ivuxolimab in advanced cancers. Produced via immunoSEQ multiplex PCR; TCRdb's table is partial and in-frame only. The sample includes around 38,000 clones, about 90% of them seen just once. Specimen: CD4+ or CD8+ T cells sorted from blood, collected in a trial of the OX40 agonist ivuxolimab. These receptors all come from an adult with an advanced solid tumor such as melanoma, head and neck, liver or kidney cancer.

The chain employs TRBV7-8 and TRBJ2-1; the match to TRBD2 covers 7 bases. V shed 8 bases and J 4 bases; nucleotides not matched to a gene: 8. This CDR3 comprises 14 residues. Looked up from germline, CDR1 is SGHVS and CDR2 is FQNEAQ. CDR3 DNA: TGTGCCAGCTCCATTGGCGGGGGTTACAATGAGCAGTTCTTC. It translates to CASSIGGGYNEQFF.

This clone was detected once. The chain employs TRBV19 and TRBJ1-4; TRBD1 might be the D (6 bases). This CDR3 comprises 13 residues. Trimming shortened V by 6 bases and J by 3 bases, and 8 bases separated the two germline ends. CDR1 and CDR2 from the germline V gene are LNHDA and SQIVND (reference sequence). The CDR3 here is CASRYRANEKLFF. The CDR3 nucleotides read TGTGCCAGTAGGTACAGGGCTAATGAAAAACTGTTTTTT.

The rearrangement links TRBV25-1 to TRBJ1-1, with no clear D. Germline V CDR1 and CDR2: MGHDK, SYGVNS. The V end lost 5 bases, the J end lost 4 bases, and 17 bases lay between the germline ends. This CDR3 is built from 15 residues. The CDR3 loop reads CASSSSEAPSTEAFF. CDR3 bases: TGTGCCAGCAGTTCTTCTGAGGCCCCTAGCACTGAAGCTTTCTTT.

The V call is TRBV13, the J call TRBJ1-6; D unclear. Between the trimmed V and J ends, which lost 0 bases and 14 bases, there was a span of 11 bases. The germline gives CDR1 PRHDT, CDR2 FYEKMQ (reference sequence). The length of the CDR3 is 13 residues. CDR3 residues: CASSLGTGRALHF. For the CDR3, the DNA is TGTGCCAGCAGCTTAGGCACGGGAAGGGCCCTCCACTTT.

The rearrangement links TRBV28 to TRBJ2-1, with 11 bases fitting TRBD2. Germline lookup yields CDR1 MDHEN and CDR2 SYDVKM. CDR3 length: 16 residues. Trimming took 2 bases from V and 6 from J; bases not matched to a gene: 6. CDR3 DNA sequence: TGTGCCAGCAGTTTAAGGACTAGCGGGTTCCGCAATGAGCAGTTCTTC. Its protein product is CASSLRTSGFRNEQFF.

This sequence joins TRBV7-6 and TRBJ2-1, with D possibly TRBD2 on 7 matching bases. The CDR3 is 15 amino acids. Germline V lookup: CDR1 SGHVS, CDR2 FNYEAQ. The V end was cut by 5 bases, the J end by 8 bases, with 19 bases between. CDR3 coding DNA: TGTGCCAGCAGCCCTACGGGAAGGGGGGGAGATGAGCAGTTCTTC. It encodes CASSPTGRGGDEQFF.

The CDR3 reads CASSSRDRGGNTGELFF. The DNA of the CDR3 is TGTGCCAGCAGCTCCCGGGACAGGGGGGGTAACACCGGGGAGCTGTTTTTT. V and J are TRBV11-2 and TRBJ2-2; 11 nucleotides line up with TRBD1. The germline gives CDR1 SGHAT, CDR2 FQNNGV. The CDR3 is made up of 17 amino acids. Trimming removed 4 bases from V and 2 bases from J; junction bases left unmatched: 6.

CDR3 region: CASSRPGGTEAFF. In nucleotides, the CDR3 is TGTGCCAGCAGCCGCCCGGGCGGCACTGAAGCTTTCTTT. The chain joins TRBV16 to TRBJ1-1; D unresolved. V lost 4 bases and J 4 bases, leaving 10 bases between the germline ends. Germline V lookup: CDR1 KGHSY, CDR2 FQNENV. The CDR3 is 13 amino acids.

The rearrangement links TRBV2 to TRBJ2-7; 7 bases map to TRBD2. The J segment lost 0 bases and the V segment lost 7 bases, leaving 9 bases of the junction unmatched. The length of the CDR3 is 15 residues. CDR1 and CDR2 (germline): SNHLY, FYNNEI. In DNA form, the CDR3 reads TGTGCCAGCAAACTGACTAGCATGAGCTCCTACGAGCAGTACTTC. As protein: CASKLTSMSSYEQYF.

The chain combines TRBV10-3 with TRBJ1-1; D might be TRBD1 (6 bases). CDR1 is ENHRY, CDR2 SYGVKD, per germline. Trimming cost V 3 bases and J 5 bases, with 22 bases left between them. The CDR3 spans 17 residues. DNA for the CDR3: TGTGCCATCAGTGATCTCGGTCAGGGGCACCTCGATACTGAAGCTTTCTTT. The encoded protein is CAISDLGQGHLDTEAFF.

The chain is built from TRBV6-1 and TRBJ1-2; no clear D gene. The V end was cut by 8 bases, the J end by 7 bases, with 11 bases between. The germline V gene encodes CDR1 MNHNS and CDR2 SASEGT. This CDR3 region has 11 residues. The CDR3: CASEDPGGYTF. The CDR3 nucleotides read TGTGCCAGCGAGGACCCCGGTGGCTACACCTTC.

This clone was observed a single time. This sequence joins TRBV28 and TRBJ2-3; the match to TRBD1 covers 8 bases. The trim removed 7 bases at V and 4 bases at J, leaving 10 bases unmatched. The CDR3 consists of 15 residues. Per the germline V gene, CDR1 is MDHEN and CDR2 is SYDVKM. CDR3 residues: CASTPGQGRPDTQYF. In DNA form, the CDR3 reads TGTGCCAGCACCCCAGGACAGGGTCGCCCAGATACGCAGTATTTT.

V is TRBV6-6 and J is TRBJ1-2; D not resolved. CDR1 and CDR2 (germline): MNHNY, SVGAGI (reference sequence). V was trimmed by 0 bases and J by 8 bases, leaving 16 bases between them. The CDR3 runs 15 residues. The CDR3 spells CASSYSGQAPQGYTF. The CDR3, as DNA: TGTGCCAGCAGTTACTCAGGGCAGGCCCCCCAGGGCTACACCTTC.

This clone has a single count. J is TRBJ2-4 and V is TRBV7-2; D is possibly TRBD2 (5 bases). CDR1 and CDR2 from the germline V gene are SGHTA and FQGNSA. Trimming took 4 bases from V and 8 from J, leaving 24 bases between them. CDR3 length: 17 amino acids. CDR3 residues: CASSYVASPLVRDIQYF. The CDR3 DNA follows: TGTGCCAGCAGCTATGTAGCGAGCCCCCTCGTGAGAGACATTCAGTACTTC.

The chain employs TRBV19 and TRBJ1-4; D remains ambiguous. V lost 3 bases and J 8 bases, leaving 10 bases between the germline ends. This CDR3 region has 13 residues. Germline values: CDR1 LNHDA, CDR2 SQIVND (reference sequence). The CDR3 here is CASSIITEEKLFF. CDR3 coding DNA: TGTGCCAGTAGTATTATTACGGAAGAAAAACTGTTTTTT.

The CDR3 loop is CASSSAGSGAFF. The CDR3 region has the DNA TGTGCCAGCAGCTCGGCAGGGTCGGGAGCTTTCTTT. The genes are TRBV13 and TRBJ1-1; maybe TRBD1 (5 bases). The length of the CDR3 is 12 residues. V lost 4 bases and J lost 10, with 13 bases in between. Per germline, CDR1 PRHDT and CDR2 FYEKMQ (reference sequence).

The chain combines TRBV7-9 with TRBJ2-1; 13 bases map to TRBD2. CDR1 and CDR2 (germline): SEHNR, FQNEAQ (reference sequence). The CDR3 covers 15 residues. The V and J ends lost 4 bases and 6 bases, in that order; junction bases with no gene match: 3. Written as DNA, the CDR3 is TGTGCCAGCAGCTCCGGACTAGCGGGAGCCAATGAGCAGTTCTTC. Protein: CASSSGLAGANEQFF.

The V and J genes are TRBV4-1 and TRBJ1-2, with D possibly being TRBD1 (6 bases). Trimming pared 1 base from V and 5 bases from J, leaving 14 bases between. Germline V CDR1 and CDR2: MGHRA, YSYEKL. This CDR3 has 15 residues. The CDR3 sequence: CASSQVIQGVYGYTF. CDR3 sequence (DNA): TGCGCCAGCAGCCAAGTAATACAGGGAGTTTATGGCTACACCTTC.

As to this clone: One junction end disagrees with the germline gene, perhaps due to a read error. The chain joins TRBV5-1 to TRBJ1-1; TRBD1 matches 10 bases. The CDR3 length is 15 residues. Germline values: CDR1 SGHRS, CDR2 YFSETQ. CDR3 in amino acids: CASSPGGQGRTGAFF. The CDR3 DNA is TGCGCCAGCAGCCCAGGGGGACAGGGGAGGACTGGAGCTTTCTTT.